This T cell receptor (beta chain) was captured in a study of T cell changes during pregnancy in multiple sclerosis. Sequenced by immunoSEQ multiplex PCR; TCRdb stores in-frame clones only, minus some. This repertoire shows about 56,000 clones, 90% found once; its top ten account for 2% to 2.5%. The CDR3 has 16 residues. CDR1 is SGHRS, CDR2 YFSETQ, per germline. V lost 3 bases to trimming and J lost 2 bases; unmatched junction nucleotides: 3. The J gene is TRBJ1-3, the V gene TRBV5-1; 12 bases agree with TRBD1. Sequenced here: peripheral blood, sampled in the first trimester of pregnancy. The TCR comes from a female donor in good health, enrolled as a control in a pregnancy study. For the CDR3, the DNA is TGCGCCAGCAGCTCGGGACAGGGGGCGGCTGGAAACACCATATATTTT. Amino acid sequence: CASSSGQGAAGNTIYF. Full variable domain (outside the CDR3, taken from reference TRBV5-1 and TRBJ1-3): KAGVTQTPRYLIKTRGQQVTLSCSPISGHRSVSWYQQTPGQGLQFLFEYFSETQRNKGNFPGRFSGRQFSNSRSEMNVSTLELGDSALYLCASSSGQGAAGNTIYFGEGSWLTVV.